Listed here are 26 T cell receptor beta chains from one sample, sequenced in a study of blood T cell repertoires in COVID-19. Using immunoSEQ multiplex PCR, the repertoire was profiled, and TCRdb retains in-frame clones only, with some absent. The table has some 110,000 clones, approximately 84% seen once. The specimen sequenced was peripheral blood. The receptors come from a man between 65 and 85 years old with active or convalescent COVID-19.

This chain links TRBV20-1 with TRBJ1-1, with D unclear. Trimming took 5 bases from V and 2 from J, leaving 6 bases between them. This CDR3 is 11 amino acids long. Germline V lookup: CDR1 DFQATT, CDR2 SNEGSKA (reference sequence). As DNA, the CDR3 is TGCAGTGCTTCTACTAACACTGAAGCTTTCTTT. Translated, it gives CSASTNTEAFF.

This rearrangement joins TRBV11-2 to TRBJ1-1; no clear D gene. This CDR3 contains 14 residues. Germline V gene data show CDR1 as SGHAT and CDR2 as FQNNGV. V was pared by 7 bases and J by 2 bases, with 14 bases between. CDR3 in amino acids: CASKRVGVNTEAFF. The CDR3 nucleotides are TGTGCCAGCAAAAGAGTCGGGGTTAACACTGAAGCTTTCTTT.

The CDR3 loop is CASSLVAGGLAETQYF. In DNA form, the CDR3 reads TGTGCCAGCAGCTTAGTGGCAGGGGGACTAGCTGAGACCCAGTACTTC. J is TRBJ2-5 and V is TRBV11-2; 9 positions agree with TRBD2. Per the germline V gene, CDR1 is SGHAT and CDR2 is FQNNGV. V lost 1 base to trimming and J lost 5 bases; unmatched junction nucleotides: 8. The CDR3 extends over 16 amino acids.

The CDR3 protein is CASSPDSKGEQYF. The CDR3 nucleotides read TGTGCCAGCAGCCCGGACTCCAAGGGCGAGCAGTACTTC. The chain employs TRBV5-4 and TRBJ2-7, with TRBD2 as a possible D gene (5 bases). The CDR3 has 13 residues. V dropped 4 bases and J dropped 6 bases, with 14 bases sitting between them. CDR1 SGHNT and CDR2 YYREEE come from the germline V gene (reference sequence).

The rearrangement links TRBV28 to TRBJ1-5, with a weak D call TRBD1 (5 bases). Trimming cost V 7 bases and J 7 bases, with 11 bases left between them. Per germline, CDR1 MDHEN and CDR2 SYDVKM. The CDR3 has 12 residues. Here the CDR3 DNA reads TGTGCCAGCAACCTCCAGGGCCAGCCCCAGCATTTT. It is translated as CASNLQGQPQHF.

The chain has TRBV7-2 and TRBJ1-1; D call uncertain. CDR3 length equals 14 residues. Trimming took 1 base from V and 5 from J, leaving 11 bases between them. Germline CDR1 reads SGHTA; CDR2 reads FQGNSA. The CDR3 loop reads CASSLVEGWTEAFF. The CDR3 DNA follows: TGTGCCAGCAGCTTAGTGGAGGGTTGGACTGAAGCTTTCTTT.

The V call is TRBV6-5, the J call TRBJ1-2, with 10 positions matching TRBD1. The CDR3 sequence is 14 residues long. Germline CDR1 and CDR2: MNHEY and SVGAGI. V lost 4 bases and J lost 8; bases outside the gene matches: 7. In DNA form, the CDR3 reads TGTGCCAGCAGTTCAATGGACAGGGGGAAGGGCTACACCTTC. This encodes CASSSMDRGKGYTF.

The rearrangement links TRBV27 to TRBJ2-2; 7 bases match TRBD2. The germline V gene has CDR1 MNHEY and CDR2 SMNVEV (reference sequence). Trimming at V came to 0 bases and at J to 5 bases, leaving 6 bases not matched to a gene. The CDR3 sequence is 16 residues long. CDR3 loop: CASSLSGGRGTGELFF. DNA for the CDR3: TGTGCCAGCAGTTTATCAGGCGGGAGAGGTACCGGGGAGCTGTTTTTT.

The genes are TRBV7-2 and TRBJ2-5, with TRBD1 as a possible D gene (6 bases). This CDR3 has 13 amino acids. Trimming left V 4 bases short and J 5 bases short, with 11 bases between. The germline CDR1 and CDR2 sequences are SGHTA and FQGNSA. The DNA of the CDR3 is TGTGCCAGCAGCTACAGGGTAGAGGAGACCCAGTACTTC. This codes for CASSYRVEETQYF.

The chain is built from TRBV19 and TRBJ2-1; 12 bases match TRBD2. Germline assignment: CDR1 LNHDA and CDR2 SQIVND (reference sequence). The CDR3 is 16 amino acids. V shed 3 bases and J 6 bases; nucleotides not matched to a gene: 6. Here the CDR3 reads CASSMRTSGVGNEQFF. The CDR3 nucleotides are TGTGCCAGTAGTATGAGGACTAGCGGGGTGGGCAATGAGCAGTTCTTC.

The V gene is TRBV7-2, the J gene TRBJ2-1; D is undetermined. The CDR3 totals 14 residues. Germline V lookup: CDR1 SGHTA, CDR2 FQGNSA. The V and J ends lost 0 bases and 7 bases respectively, with 10 bases between them. CDR3 residues: CASSLARVGNEQFF. As DNA, the CDR3 is TGTGCCAGCAGCTTAGCACGGGTTGGGAATGAGCAGTTCTTC.

The gene calls are TRBV27 and TRBJ1-3; 9 positions agree with TRBD1. The CDR3 has 15 residues. Germline V gene sequence: CDR1 MNHEY, CDR2 SMNVEV (reference sequence). V shed 11 bases, J shed 9 bases, and the junction held 17 bases outside the gene matches. The CDR3 DNA reads as TGTGCCGGATCTAAACCAACAGGGGGCGAGTCCACCATATATTTT. Translation: CAGSKPTGGESTIYF.

This chain links TRBV2 with TRBJ2-5; D is possibly TRBD2 (6 bases). CDR3 length: 14 amino acids. Germline CDR1 is SNHLY and CDR2 is FYNNEI. Trimming cost V 4 bases and J 5 bases, with 14 bases left between them. CDR3 region: CASSGGTAVETQYF. The CDR3 DNA reads as TGTGCCAGCAGTGGAGGGACTGCAGTGGAGACCCAGTACTTC.

The rearrangement uses TRBV2 and TRBJ2-5; 13 nucleotides match TRBD2. CDR3 length: 16 residues. V lost 6 bases, J lost 5 bases, and 9 bases stayed unmatched. Per germline, CDR1 SNHLY and CDR2 FYNNEI. The CDR3 here is CASSRRLAGGGETQYF. CDR3 DNA sequence: TGTGCCAGCAGCCGCAGACTAGCGGGGGGCGGGGAGACCCAGTACTTC.

CDR3 amino acids: CASSLKAGAEQYF. In DNA, the CDR3 is TGTGCCAGCAGCTTAAAAGCGGGAGCCGAGCAGTACTTC. The chain employs TRBV5-5 and TRBJ2-7; 8 bases agree with TRBD2. CDR3 length: 13 residues. Trimming took 2 bases from V and 6 from J; bases not matched to a gene: 4. Looked up from germline, CDR1 is SGHKS and CDR2 is YYEKEE (reference sequence).

The J gene is TRBJ1-2, the V gene TRBV27; TRBD1 matches at 10 bases. The CDR3 spans 16 residues. V gave up 2 bases and J gave up 4 bases; unmatched junction bases: 7. CDR1 and CDR2 from the germline V gene are MNHEY and SMNVEV (reference sequence). The CDR3 bases are TGTGCCAGCAGTTTACGACGGGGACAGGGGATCTATGGCTACACCTTC. Encoded protein: CASSLRRGQGIYGYTF.

The rearrangement links TRBV3-1 (or the pseudogene TRBV3-2) to TRBJ2-5; 12 nucleotides line up with TRBD2. The CDR3 has 15 amino acids. Germline loops: CDR1 LGHDT, CDR2 YNNKEL (reference sequence). J was trimmed by 1 base and V by 4 bases; bases with no gene match: 1. The CDR3 sequence is CASSPSGGAQETQYF. DNA of the CDR3: TGTGCCAGCAGCCCTAGCGGGGGGGCCCAAGAGACCCAGTACTTC.

This chain uses TRBV6-2 or TRBV6-3 with TRBJ1-1, with 7 bases that match TRBD1. CDR3 length equals 12 residues. CDR1 is MNHEY and CDR2 is SVGEGT in the germline V gene. The trim removed 5 bases at V and 9 bases at J, leaving 6 bases unmatched. The CDR3 sequence: CASSPTQGQAFF. The DNA for the CDR3 is TGTGCCAGCAGTCCGACACAGGGGCAAGCTTTCTTT.

The J gene is TRBJ2-7, the V gene TRBV6-6; tentative D call: TRBD1 (6 bases). The CDR3 is made up of 14 amino acids. Per the germline V gene, CDR1 is MNHNY and CDR2 is SVGAGI (reference sequence). With 5 bases removed from V and 2 bases from J, the gap between germline ends came to 13 bases. The CDR3 loop reads CASSPETGTYEQYF. The CDR3 DNA reads as TGTGCCAGCAGTCCGGAGACAGGTACCTACGAGCAGTACTTC.

This clone was counted many times. This chain links TRBV12-5 with TRBJ2-2, with D hard to call. There are 14 residues in the CDR3. The V end lost 7 bases, the J end lost 0 bases, and 9 bases lay between the germline ends. Germline V gene lookup returns CDR1 LGHNT and CDR2 FRNRAP. CDR3 protein: CASALDTNTGELFF. The CDR3 DNA reads TGTGCTAGTGCCCTCGACACGAACACCGGGGAGCTGTTTTTT.

This clone was counted a single time. The genes are TRBV5-1 and TRBJ2-2; 9 bases match TRBD1. V shed 4 bases, J shed 7 bases, and the junction held 11 bases outside the gene matches. The length of the CDR3 is 16 residues. Germline CDR1 and CDR2: SGHRS and YFSETQ. This chain's CDR3 is CASSAISGTGFGELFF. The DNA of the CDR3 is TGCGCCAGCAGCGCTATCTCCGGGACAGGGTTCGGGGAGCTGTTTTTT. Full variable domain (missing parts from reference TRBV5-1 and TRBJ2-2): KAGVTQTPRYLIKTRGQQVTLSCSPISGHRSVSWYQQTPGQGLQFLFEYFSETQRNKGNFPGRFSGRQFSNSRSEMNVSTLELGDSALYLCASSAISGTGFGELFFGEGSRLTVL.

This clone was seen repeatedly, ten times or more. The genes are TRBV5-1 and TRBJ2-1; D remains ambiguous. The CDR3 has 14 residues. CDR1 and CDR2 from the germline V gene are SGHRS and YFSETQ. The V gene lost 1 base and the J gene lost 5 bases, with 10 bases spanning the gap. The CDR3, as DNA: TGCGCCAGCAGCTTGACCGAAGCTAACAATGAGCAGTTCTTC. Protein product: CASSLTEANNEQFF.

The chain carries TRBV29-1 and TRBJ2-3, with 9 bases lining up with TRBD2. CDR1 and CDR2 (germline): SQVTM, ANQGSEA. The CDR3 extends over 16 amino acids. With 3 bases clipped from V and 3 bases from J, the junction kept 10 bases outside the gene matches. The CDR3 nucleotides read TGCAGCGTTGAGGACCTAGCGGGATTTTGGACAGATACGCAGTATTTT. Amino acid sequence: CSVEDLAGFWTDTQYF.

The CDR3 DNA follows: TGTGCCAGCAGTTTCGTCCGGAGCGGAGGGGAGCGTGGCTACACCTTC. It is translated as CASSFVRSGGERGYTF. This chain links TRBV6-2 or TRBV6-3 with TRBJ1-2; D possibly corresponds to TRBD1 (5 bases). V was shortened by 4 bases and J by 7 bases, with 22 bases between the two germline ends. There are 16 residues in the CDR3. The germline V gene has CDR1 MNHEY and CDR2 SVGEGT.

This clone was observed once. V usage is TRBV28 and J usage is TRBJ1-1, with D possibly being TRBD1 (5 bases). This CDR3 has 14 residues. CDR1 MDHEN and CDR2 SYDVKM come from the germline V gene. The V end lost 6 bases, the J end lost 1 base, and 12 bases lay between the germline ends. The CDR3 coding sequence is TGTGCCAGCAGACGGGACGGGGGGAACACTGAAGCTTTCTTT. This sequence encodes CASRRDGGNTEAFF.

The CDR3 here is CASSHETGSGYGYTF. The CDR3 DNA reads TGTGCCAGCAGCCATGAGACAGGGTCGGGGTATGGCTACACCTTC. The chain links TRBV14 to TRBJ1-2; 7 nucleotides match TRBD1. Germline CDR1 is SGHDN and CDR2 is FVKESK. Trimming removed 3 bases from V and 5 bases from J; junction bases left unmatched: 9. CDR3 size: 15 residues.